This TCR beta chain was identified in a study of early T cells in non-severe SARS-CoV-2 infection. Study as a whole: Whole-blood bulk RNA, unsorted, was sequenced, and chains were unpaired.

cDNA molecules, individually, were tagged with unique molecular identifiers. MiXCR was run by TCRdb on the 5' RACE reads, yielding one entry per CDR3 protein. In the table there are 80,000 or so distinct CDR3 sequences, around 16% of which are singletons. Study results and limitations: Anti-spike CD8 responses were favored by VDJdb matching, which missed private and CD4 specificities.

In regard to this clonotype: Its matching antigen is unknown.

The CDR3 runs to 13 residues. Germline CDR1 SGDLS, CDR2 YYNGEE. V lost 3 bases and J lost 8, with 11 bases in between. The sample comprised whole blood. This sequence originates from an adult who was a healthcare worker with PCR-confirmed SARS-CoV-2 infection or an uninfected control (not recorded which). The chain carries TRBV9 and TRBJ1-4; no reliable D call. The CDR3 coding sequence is TGTGCCAGCAGCGAAAGAGGATCCGAAAAACTGTTTTTT. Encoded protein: CASSERGSEKLFF. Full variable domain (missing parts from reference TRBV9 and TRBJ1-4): DSGVTQTPKHLITATGQRVTLRCSPRSGDLSVYWYQQSLDQGLQFLIQYYNGEERAKGNILERFSAQQFPDLHSELNLSSLELGDSALYFCASSERGSEKLFFGSGTQLSVL.